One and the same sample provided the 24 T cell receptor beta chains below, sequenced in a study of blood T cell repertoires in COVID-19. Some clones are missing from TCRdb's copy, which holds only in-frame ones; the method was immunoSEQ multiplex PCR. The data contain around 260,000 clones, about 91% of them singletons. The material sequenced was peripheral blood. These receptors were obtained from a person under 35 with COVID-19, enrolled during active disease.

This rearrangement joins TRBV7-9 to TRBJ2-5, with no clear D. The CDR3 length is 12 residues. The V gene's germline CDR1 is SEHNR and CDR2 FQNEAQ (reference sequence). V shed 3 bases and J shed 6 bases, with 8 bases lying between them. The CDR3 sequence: CASSFTVQTQYF. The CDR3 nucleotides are TGTGCCAGCAGCTTTACTGTCCAGACCCAGTACTTC.

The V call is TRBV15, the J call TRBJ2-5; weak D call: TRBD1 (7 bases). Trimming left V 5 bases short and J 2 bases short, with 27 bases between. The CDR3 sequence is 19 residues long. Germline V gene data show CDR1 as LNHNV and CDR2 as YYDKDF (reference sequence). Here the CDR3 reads CATSGRTGGPGLIQETQYF. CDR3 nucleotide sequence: TGTGCCACCAGCGGGCGGACAGGTGGGCCGGGACTTATACAAGAGACCCAGTACTTC.

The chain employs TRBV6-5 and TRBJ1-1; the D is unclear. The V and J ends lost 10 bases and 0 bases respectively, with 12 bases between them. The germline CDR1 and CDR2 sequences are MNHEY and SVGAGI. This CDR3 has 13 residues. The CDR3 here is CATYPLMNTEAFF. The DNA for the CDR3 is TGTGCCACCTATCCGCTCATGAACACTGAAGCTTTCTTT.

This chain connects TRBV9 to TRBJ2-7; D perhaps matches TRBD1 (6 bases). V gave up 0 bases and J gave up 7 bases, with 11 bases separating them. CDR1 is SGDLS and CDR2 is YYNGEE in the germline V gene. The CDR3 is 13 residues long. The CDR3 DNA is TGTGCCAGCAGCGTAGAGGACAGAGGGGAGCAGTACTTC. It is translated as CASSVEDRGEQYF.

In DNA, the CDR3 is TGTGCCAGCAGTTCCCGCACCGGCTATGGCTACACCTTC. This codes for CASSSRTGYGYTF. V and J are TRBV6-2 or TRBV6-3 and TRBJ1-2; no firm D call. The CDR3 length is 13 residues. The germline V gene has CDR1 MNHEY and CDR2 SVGEGT. V shed 4 bases and J shed 4 bases, with 10 bases lying between them.

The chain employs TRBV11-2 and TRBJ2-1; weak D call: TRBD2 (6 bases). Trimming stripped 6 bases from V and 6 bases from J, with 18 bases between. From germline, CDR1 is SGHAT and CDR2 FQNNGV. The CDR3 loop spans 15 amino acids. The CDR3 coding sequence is TGTGCCAGCAGATACCTCCGGGACTCCCGCAATGAGCAGTTCTTC. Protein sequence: CASRYLRDSRNEQFF.

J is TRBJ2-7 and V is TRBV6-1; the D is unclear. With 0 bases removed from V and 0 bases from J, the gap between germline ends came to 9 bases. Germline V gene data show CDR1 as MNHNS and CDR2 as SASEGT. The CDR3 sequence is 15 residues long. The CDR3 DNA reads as TGTGCCAGCAGTGAAGCGTCTTCGAGCTCCTACGAGCAGTACTTC. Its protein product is CASSEASSSSYEQYF.

Here the CDR3 reads CASSQDVQNSPLHF. In DNA, the CDR3 is TGCGCCAGCAGCCAAGATGTTCAGAATTCACCCCTCCACTTT. V usage is TRBV4-3 and J usage is TRBJ1-6; no clear D gene. CDR1 and CDR2 (germline): LGHNA, YSLEER. Trimming took off 0 bases at V and 7 bases at J, with 7 bases between the two ends. The CDR3 loop spans 14 amino acids.

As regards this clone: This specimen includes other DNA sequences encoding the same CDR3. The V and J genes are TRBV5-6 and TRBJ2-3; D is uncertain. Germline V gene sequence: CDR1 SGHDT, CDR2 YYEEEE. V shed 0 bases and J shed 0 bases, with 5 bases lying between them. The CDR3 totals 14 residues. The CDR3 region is CASSLVSSTDTQYF. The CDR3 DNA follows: TGTGCCAGCAGCTTGGTAAGCAGCACAGATACGCAGTATTTT.

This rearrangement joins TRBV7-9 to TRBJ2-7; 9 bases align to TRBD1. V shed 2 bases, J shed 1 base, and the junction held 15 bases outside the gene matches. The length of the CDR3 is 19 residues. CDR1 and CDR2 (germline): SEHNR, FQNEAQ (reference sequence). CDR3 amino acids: CASSLTSPGQGYNSYEQYF. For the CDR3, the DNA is TGTGCCAGCAGCTTAACCTCGCCGGGACAGGGCTATAATTCCTACGAGCAGTACTTC.

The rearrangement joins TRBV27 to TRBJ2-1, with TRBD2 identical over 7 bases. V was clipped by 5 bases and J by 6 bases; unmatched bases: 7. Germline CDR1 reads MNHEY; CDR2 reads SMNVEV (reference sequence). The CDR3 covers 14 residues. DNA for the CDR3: TGTGCCAGCAGTCAAGCGGGATCCCTCAATGAGCAGTTCTTC. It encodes CASSQAGSLNEQFF.

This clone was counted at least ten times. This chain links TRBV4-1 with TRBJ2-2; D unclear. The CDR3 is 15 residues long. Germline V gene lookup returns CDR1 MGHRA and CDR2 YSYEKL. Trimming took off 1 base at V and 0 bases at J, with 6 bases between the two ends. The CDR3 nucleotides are TGCGCCAGCAGCCAAGCGGGTACGAACACCGGGGAGCTGTTTTTT. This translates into CASSQAGTNTGELFF.

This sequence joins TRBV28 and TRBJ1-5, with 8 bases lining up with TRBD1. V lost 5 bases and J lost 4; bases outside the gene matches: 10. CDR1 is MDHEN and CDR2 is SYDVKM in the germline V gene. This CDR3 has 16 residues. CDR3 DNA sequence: TGTGCCAGCAGTCCCCGACAGGGGACACAGAATCAGCCCCAGCATTTT. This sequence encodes CASSPRQGTQNQPQHF.

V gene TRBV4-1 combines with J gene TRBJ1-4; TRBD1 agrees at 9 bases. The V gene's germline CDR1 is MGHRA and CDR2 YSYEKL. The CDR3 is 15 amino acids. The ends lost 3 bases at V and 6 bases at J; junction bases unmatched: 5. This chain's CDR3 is CASSHPGQGDEKLFF. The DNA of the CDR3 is TGCGCCAGCAGCCATCCGGGACAGGGAGATGAAAAACTGTTTTTT.

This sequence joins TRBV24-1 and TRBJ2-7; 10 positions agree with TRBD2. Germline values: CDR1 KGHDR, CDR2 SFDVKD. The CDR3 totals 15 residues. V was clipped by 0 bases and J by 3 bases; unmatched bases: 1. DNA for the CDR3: TGTGCCACCAGTGATTTGACTAGCGGGATCTACGAGCAGTACTTC. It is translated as CATSDLTSGIYEQYF.

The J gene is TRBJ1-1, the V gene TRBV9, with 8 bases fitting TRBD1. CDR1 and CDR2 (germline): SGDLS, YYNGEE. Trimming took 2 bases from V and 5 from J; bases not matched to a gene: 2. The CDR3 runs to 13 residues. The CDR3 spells CASSVGQGTEAFF. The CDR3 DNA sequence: TGTGCCAGCAGCGTTGGACAGGGAACTGAAGCTTTCTTT.

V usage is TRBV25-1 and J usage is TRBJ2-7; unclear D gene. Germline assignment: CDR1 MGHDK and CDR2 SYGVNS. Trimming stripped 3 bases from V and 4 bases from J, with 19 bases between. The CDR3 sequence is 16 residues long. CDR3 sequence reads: CASSDKSSVGKYEQYF. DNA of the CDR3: TGTGCCAGCAGTGACAAGTCGTCAGTGGGCAAATACGAGCAGTACTTC.

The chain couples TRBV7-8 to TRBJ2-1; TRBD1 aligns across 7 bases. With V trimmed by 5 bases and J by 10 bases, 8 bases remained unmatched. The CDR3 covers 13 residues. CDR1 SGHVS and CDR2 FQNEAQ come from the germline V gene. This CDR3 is CASSRRQGQEQFF. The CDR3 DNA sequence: TGTGCCAGCAGCCGAAGACAGGGTCAGGAGCAGTTCTTC.

The CDR3 loop reads CASSLGGGGSPLHF. As DNA, the CDR3 is TGTGCCAGCAGCCTGGGGGGCGGGGGGTCACCCCTCCACTTT. The chain recombines TRBV6-5 with TRBJ1-6; a weak D match, TRBD1 (6 bases). Per the germline V gene, CDR1 is MNHEY and CDR2 is SVGAGI. The CDR3 spans 14 residues. V lost 6 bases to trimming and J lost 10 bases, with 16 bases between them.

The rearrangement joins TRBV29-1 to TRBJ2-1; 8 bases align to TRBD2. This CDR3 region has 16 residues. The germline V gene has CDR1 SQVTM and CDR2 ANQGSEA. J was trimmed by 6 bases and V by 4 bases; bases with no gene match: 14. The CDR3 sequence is CSVVPVTSGLRNEQFF. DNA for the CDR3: TGCAGCGTTGTACCCGTCACTAGCGGCCTTCGCAATGAGCAGTTCTTC.

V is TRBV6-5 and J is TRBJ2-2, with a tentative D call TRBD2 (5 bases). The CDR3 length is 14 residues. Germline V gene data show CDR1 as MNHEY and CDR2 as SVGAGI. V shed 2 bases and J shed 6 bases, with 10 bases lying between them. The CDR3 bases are TGTGCCAGCAGTTACGGCCCTAGCCCCGGGGAGCTGTTTTTT. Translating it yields CASSYGPSPGELFF.

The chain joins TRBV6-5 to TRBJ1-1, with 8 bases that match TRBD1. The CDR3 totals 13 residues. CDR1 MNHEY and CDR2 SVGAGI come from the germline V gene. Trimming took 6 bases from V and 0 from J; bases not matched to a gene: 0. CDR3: CASRGQVNTEAFF. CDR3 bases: TGTGCCAGCAGGGGACAGGTGAACACTGAAGCTTTCTTT.

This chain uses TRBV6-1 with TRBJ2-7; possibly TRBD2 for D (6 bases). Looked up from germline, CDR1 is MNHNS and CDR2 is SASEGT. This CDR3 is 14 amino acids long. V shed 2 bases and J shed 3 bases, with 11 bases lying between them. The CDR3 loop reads CASSESLASYEQYF. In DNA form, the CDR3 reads TGTGCCAGCAGTGAAAGCCTAGCGAGCTACGAGCAGTACTTC.

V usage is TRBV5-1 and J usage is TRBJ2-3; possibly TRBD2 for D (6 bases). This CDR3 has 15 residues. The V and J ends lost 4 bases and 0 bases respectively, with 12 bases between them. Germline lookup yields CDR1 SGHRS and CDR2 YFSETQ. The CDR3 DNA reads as TGCGCCAGCAGCGGAACGGGAGCTAGCACAGATACGCAGTATTTT. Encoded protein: CASSGTGASTDTQYF.